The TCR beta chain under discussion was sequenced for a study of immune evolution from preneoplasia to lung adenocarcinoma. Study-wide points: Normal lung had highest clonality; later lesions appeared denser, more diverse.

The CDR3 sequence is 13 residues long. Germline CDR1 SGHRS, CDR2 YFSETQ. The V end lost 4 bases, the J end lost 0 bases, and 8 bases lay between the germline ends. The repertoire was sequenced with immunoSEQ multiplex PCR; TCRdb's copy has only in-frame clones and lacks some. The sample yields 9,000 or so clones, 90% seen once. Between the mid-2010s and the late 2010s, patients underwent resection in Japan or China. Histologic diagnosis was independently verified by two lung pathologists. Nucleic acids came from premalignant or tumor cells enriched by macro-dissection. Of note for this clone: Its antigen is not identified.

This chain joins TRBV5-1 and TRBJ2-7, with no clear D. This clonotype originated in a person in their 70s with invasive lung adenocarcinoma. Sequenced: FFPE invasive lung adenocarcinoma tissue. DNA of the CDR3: TGCGCCAGCAGCCCATACGGCTCCTACGAGCAGTACTTC. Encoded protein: CASSPYGSYEQYF.